This passage covers 5 T cell receptor beta chains from one sample sequenced in a study of blood T cells in healthy people across ages. Alongside a J-beta primer mix, a sample-barcoded 5' primer served in a second PCR lasting roughly 6 to 12 cycles. TCRdb fed the 5' RACE reads into MiXCR, producing one record per CDR3 protein. The table records just under 900,000 distinct CDR3 sequences, 25% to 30% of them present only once. The sample comprised blood. These TCRs come from a woman older than 75 in good health.

This chain links TRBV20-1 with TRBJ1-4; the D is unclear. The CDR3 is 15 amino acids. V shed 3 bases and J shed 0 bases, with 11 bases lying between them. Germline loops: CDR1 DFQATT, CDR2 SNEGSKA (reference sequence). CDR3 DNA: TGCAGTGCTAGGGCAGCAACTGCAACTAATGAAAAACTGTTTTTT. It encodes CSARAATATNEKLFF.

Turning to this clonotype: This may come from a read error, since a much larger clone is one base off. The chain is built from TRBV10-3 and TRBJ2-1; possibly TRBD2 for D (5 bases). The CDR3 has 14 residues. Germline lookup yields CDR1 ENHRY and CDR2 SYGVKD. The CDR3: CAASRDPTYNGQFF. CDR3 coding DNA: TGTGCCGCCAGTCGGGATCCGACATACAATGGGCAGTTCTTC.

About this clonotype itself: Just one base apart from a much larger clone, this may be a read error. The chain uses TRBV6-2 or TRBV6-3 and TRBJ2-5; possibly TRBD1 for D (7 bases). The last part of the DNA fits TRBJ2-1 better; the J call may be wrong. This CDR3 has 16 amino acids. The germline gives CDR1 MNHEY, CDR2 SVGEGT. The CDR3: CASRRMRDRNQETQFF. CDR3 DNA sequence: TGTGCCAGCAGAAGGATGCGGGACAGAAACCAAGAGACCCAGTTCTTC.

The gene calls are TRBV3-1 and TRBJ2-2; a possible D gene is TRBD1 (6 bases). The germline V and J ends were trimmed by 6 bases and 0 bases, with 14 bases remaining between them. This CDR3 region has 16 residues. CDR1 is LGHDT, CDR2 YNNKEL, per germline (reference sequence). CDR3 sequence (DNA): TGTGCCAGCAGTCTAACAGGGTACTCGAACACCGGGGAGCTGTTTTTT. It is translated as CASSLTGYSNTGELFF.

This clonotype has a count of ten or more. The chain couples TRBV12-3 or TRBV12-4 to TRBJ2-1, with 10 bases that match TRBD1. There are 14 residues in the CDR3. V dropped 6 bases and J dropped 6; count of bases not matched to a gene: 5. CDR3 DNA sequence: TGTGCCAGCAGGGGACAGGGGACGCCCAATGAGCAGTTCTTC. Its translation is CASRGQGTPNEQFF.